The present entry profiles one T cell receptor beta chain with its context. The data derive from a study of shared clonotypes between healthy human individuals. Libraries were prepared by immunoSEQ multiplex PCR; TCRdb keeps only in-frame clonotypes and omits some of them. The repertoire has under 2.5 million clones, 85% to 95% of them found once; the top ten carry 0.37%. CDR1 and CDR2 from the germline V gene are SNHLY and FYNNEI. The CDR3 has 15 amino acids. V lost 5 bases, J lost 0 bases, and 4 bases stayed unmatched. This TCR was sampled from a man aged 18 to 35 in good health. Some clones in this sample may be carry-over from other donors' samples. The V gene is TRBV2, the J gene TRBJ2-7, with TRBD2 matching 10 bases. The sequenced sample consisted of naive CD4+ T cells from PBMCs. The subset: CD45RA+ positively selected. In DNA form, the CDR3 reads TGTGCCAGCAGTCCTAGCGGGAGAGCCTCCTACGAGCAGTACTTC. It is translated as CASSPSGRASYEQYF.